These 30 T cell receptor beta chains share one sample of origin, sequenced in a study of blood T cell repertoires in COVID-19. Generated by immunoSEQ multiplex PCR, the TCRdb table keeps only in-frame clones and is missing some. The sample yields around 160,000 clones, about 92% seen once. What was sequenced was peripheral blood. These receptors came from a woman in her fifties or sixties with COVID-19, enrolled during active disease.

The chain uses TRBV6-1 and TRBJ1-4; D gene unclear. The CDR3 length is 13 residues. Trimming left V 3 bases short and J 8 bases short, with 10 bases between. The V gene's germline CDR1 is MNHNS and CDR2 SASEGT. CDR3 bases: TGTGCCAGCAGTGATTTTCGTTTCGAAAAACTGTTTTTT. Its translation is CASSDFRFEKLFF.

This chain uses TRBV14 with TRBJ1-1, with 8 nucleotides matching TRBD1. With 1 base clipped from V and 5 bases from J, the junction kept 6 bases outside the gene matches. The germline CDR1 and CDR2 sequences are SGHDN and FVKESK. The CDR3 totals 15 residues. CDR3 nucleotides: TGTGCCAGCAGCCAAGTTACAGGGGGTAGGACTGAAGCTTTCTTT. Amino acids: CASSQVTGGRTEAFF.

DNA for the CDR3: TGTGCCAGCAGCTTAGCACAGGTCCTCTGGGGGAACACTGAAGCTTTCTTT. Translation gives CASSLAQVLWGNTEAFF. V gene TRBV7-2 combines with J gene TRBJ1-1, with a tentative D call TRBD1 (5 bases). This CDR3 spans 17 amino acids. Germline V gene lookup returns CDR1 SGHTA and CDR2 FQGNSA. Trimming cost V 0 bases and J 1 base, with 15 bases left between them. The variable domain in full, with the rest retrieved from reference TRBV7-2 and TRBJ1-1, is GAGVSQSPSNKVTEKGKDVELRCDPISGHTALYWYRQSLGQGLEFLIYFQGNSAPDKSGLPSDRFSAERTGGSVSTLTIQRTQQEDSAVYLCASSLAQVLWGNTEAFFGQGTRLTVV.

This clone was seen a single time. The chain couples TRBV9 to TRBJ1-1; D gene ambiguous. CDR3 length: 13 amino acids. V was clipped by 2 bases and J by 5 bases, with 10 bases between them. Per germline, CDR1 SGDLS and CDR2 YYNGEE. CDR3 sequence: CASSVEGGTEAFF. The DNA of the CDR3 is TGTGCCAGCAGCGTCGAGGGTGGGACTGAAGCTTTCTTT.

The chain combines TRBV19 with TRBJ1-4; tentatively, D is TRBD1 (6 bases). Germline values: CDR1 LNHDA, CDR2 SQIVND (reference sequence). This CDR3 is built from 16 residues. Trimming took 4 bases from V and 6 from J, leaving 18 bases between them. The CDR3 nucleotides are TGTGCCAGTAGTAACCCCCGCAGGGGAAGTGATGAAAAACTGTTTTTT. Amino acids: CASSNPRRGSDEKLFF. The full variable domain, in which reference TRBV19 and TRBJ1-4 provide the parts outside the CDR3, is DGGITQSPKYLFRKEGQNVTLSCEQNLNHDAMYWYRQDPGQGLRLIYYSQIVNDFQKGDIAEGYSVSREKKESFPLTVTSAQKNPTAFYLCASSNPRRGSDEKLFFGSGTQLSVL.

The genes are TRBV28 and TRBJ2-7; D gene ambiguous. This CDR3 has 14 amino acids. Germline V gene data show CDR1 as MDHEN and CDR2 as SYDVKM. The V gene lost 3 bases and the J gene lost 0 bases, with 9 bases spanning the gap. CDR3 DNA: TGTGCCAGCAGTTTCGCAGGTGTCTCCTACGAGCAGTACTTC. Its translation is CASSFAGVSYEQYF.

This chain links TRBV6-2 or TRBV6-3 with TRBJ2-7; 8 bases align to TRBD1. The ends lost 4 bases at V and 3 bases at J; junction bases unmatched: 11. The CDR3 has 16 amino acids. Germline values: CDR1 MNHEY, CDR2 SVGEGT. This CDR3 reads CASSSPGDRSNYEQYF. DNA for the CDR3: TGTGCCAGCAGTTCACCTGGGGACAGGTCGAACTACGAGCAGTACTTC.

The chain couples TRBV30 to TRBJ2-3; 11 nucleotides align to TRBD1. The V and J ends lost 4 bases and 5 bases, in that order; junction bases with no gene match: 8. The CDR3 is 15 residues long. Germline CDR1 and CDR2: GTSNPN and SVGIG (reference sequence). Here the CDR3 reads CAWIRTGGVLDTQYF. In DNA form, the CDR3 reads TGTGCCTGGATAAGGACAGGGGGCGTCTTAGATACGCAGTATTTT.

The gene calls are TRBV11-2 and TRBJ1-1; weak D call: TRBD1 (6 bases). The CDR3 totals 15 residues. Germline lookup yields CDR1 SGHAT and CDR2 FQNNGV. V was shortened by 5 bases and J by 0 bases, with 13 bases between the two germline ends. CDR3 region: CASSPAGQMNTEAFF. CDR3 sequence (DNA): TGTGCCAGCAGCCCAGCCGGACAGATGAACACTGAAGCTTTCTTT.

This chain connects TRBV6-5 to TRBJ2-3; D might be TRBD2 (5 bases). The CDR3 length is 14 residues. V lost 6 bases to trimming and J lost 0 bases, with 10 bases between them. CDR1 MNHEY and CDR2 SVGAGI come from the germline V gene. CDR3 DNA sequence: TGTGCCAGCAGCCCCGGCGGGAGCACAGATACGCAGTATTTT. It translates to CASSPGGSTDTQYF.

The chain recombines TRBV5-1 with TRBJ1-1; 8 bases are shared with TRBD1. V lost 4 bases, J lost 11 bases, and 10 bases stayed unmatched. The CDR3 has 13 residues. CDR1 SGHRS and CDR2 YFSETQ come from the germline V gene. CDR3 DNA: TGCGCCAGCAGCCCGACAGGGGAGTCGAGGGCTTTCTTT. Encoded protein: CASSPTGESRAFF.

This chain joins TRBV6-6 and TRBJ1-6, with D perhaps matching TRBD1 (5 bases). Germline V gene data show CDR1 as MNHNY and CDR2 as SVGAGI (reference sequence). The ends were cut back, 8 bases at V and 5 bases at J, with 10 bases in the middle. The CDR3 contains 13 residues. CDR3 nucleotide sequence: TGTGCCAGCCACCCAGGGAATAATTCACCCCTCCACTTT. This encodes CASHPGNNSPLHF.

The V and J genes are TRBV19 and TRBJ1-5; 7 bases align to TRBD1. There are 14 residues in the CDR3. V lost 5 bases to trimming and J lost 4 bases; unmatched junction nucleotides: 5. Per germline, CDR1 LNHDA and CDR2 SQIVND (reference sequence). The CDR3 sequence: CASSRVQGNQPQHF. In DNA form, the CDR3 reads TGTGCCAGTAGTCGGGTACAGGGGAATCAGCCCCAGCATTTT.

The chain has TRBV27 and TRBJ1-6, with 7 bases identical to TRBD1. J was trimmed by 6 bases and V by 4 bases; bases with no gene match: 3. Germline V CDR1 and CDR2: MNHEY, SMNVEV (reference sequence). The CDR3 runs to 14 residues. CDR3 amino acids: CASSSGTANSPLHF. The CDR3, as DNA: TGTGCCAGCAGTTCTGGGACAGCTAATTCACCCCTCCACTTT.

The rearrangement uses TRBV27 and TRBJ2-7, with D hard to call. CDR3 length: 12 residues. The V gene lost 2 bases and the J gene lost 1 base, with 3 bases spanning the gap. Germline V gene data show CDR1 as MNHEY and CDR2 as SMNVEV (reference sequence). The CDR3 here is CASSLQSYEQYF. The CDR3 DNA reads as TGTGCCAGCAGTTTACAGTCCTACGAGCAGTACTTC.

J is TRBJ1-1 and V is TRBV19; D perhaps matches TRBD1 (6 bases). The V and J ends lost 11 bases and 3 bases respectively, with 16 bases between them. Germline loops: CDR1 LNHDA, CDR2 SQIVND (reference sequence). The CDR3 runs 13 residues. The CDR3 nucleotides are TGTGCCTCCCTCGCCAGGGGTGACACTGAAGCTTTCTTT. Its protein product is CASLARGDTEAFF.

The rearrangement joins TRBV7-2 to TRBJ1-1; 7 bases align to TRBD1. Germline values: CDR1 SGHTA, CDR2 FQGNSA. The CDR3 spans 14 residues. Trimming cost V 3 bases and J 3 bases; bases outside gene matches: 4. CDR3 in DNA: TGTGCCAGCAGCTTCTACAGGGGTGACACTGAAGCTTTCTTT. Translated: CASSFYRGDTEAFF.

This clone was picked up one time. J is TRBJ1-3 and V is TRBV7-8, with D perhaps matching TRBD1 (6 bases). V lost 4 bases and J lost 0, with 13 bases in between. There are 16 residues in the CDR3. Germline V gene lookup returns CDR1 SGHVS and CDR2 FQNEAQ. The CDR3 DNA is TGTGCCAGCAGCTCCTGGACAGATTCCTCTGGAAACACCATATATTTT. Amino acids: CASSSWTDSSGNTIYF.

This clone was seen only once. This chain connects TRBV5-1 to TRBJ1-4, with no clear D. Germline V CDR1 and CDR2: SGHRS, YFSETQ. The CDR3 sequence is 15 residues long. Trimming cost V 0 bases and J 8 bases, with 14 bases left between them. The CDR3 loop reads CASSLDKAPSEKLFF. CDR3 bases: TGCGCCAGCAGCTTGGATAAAGCACCTAGCGAAAAACTGTTTTTT.

The chain's CDR3 is CASRSRLAVGTGELFF. As DNA, the CDR3 is TGTGCCAGTCGTAGTAGGCTAGCTGTCGGCACCGGGGAGCTGTTTTTT. The chain couples TRBV19 to TRBJ2-2; maybe TRBD2 (5 bases). This CDR3 region has 16 residues. The germline V and J ends were trimmed by 8 bases and 4 bases, with 20 bases remaining between them. Per germline, CDR1 LNHDA and CDR2 SQIVND (reference sequence).

The gene calls are TRBV5-6 and TRBJ2-1, with 9 bases fitting TRBD2. V dropped 0 bases and J dropped 4; count of bases not matched to a gene: 5. CDR1 and CDR2 from the germline V gene are SGHDT and YYEEEE. The CDR3 consists of 16 residues. Here the CDR3 reads CASSLARGGQYNEQFF. CDR3 sequence (DNA): TGTGCCAGCAGCTTGGCGCGGGGGGGCCAATACAATGAGCAGTTCTTC. The entire variable domain, with the rest obtained from reference TRBV5-6 and TRBJ2-1, is as follows: DAGVTQSPTHLIKTRGQQVTLRCSPKSGHDTVSWYQQALGQGPQFIFQYYEEEERQRGNFPDRFSGHQFPNYSSELNVNALLLGDSALYLCASSLARGGQYNEQFFGPGTRLTVL.

CDR3 bases: TGTGCCACCAGTGACACAGGGGGACAAGAGACCCAGTACTTC. It encodes CATSDTGGQETQYF. The chain couples TRBV24-1 to TRBJ2-5, with 8 nucleotides matching TRBD1. The CDR3 has 14 residues. J was trimmed by 2 bases and V by 4 bases; bases with no gene match: 2. CDR1 KGHDR and CDR2 SFDVKD come from the germline V gene.

This clone was found once. V gene TRBV12-5 combines with J gene TRBJ1-3; D call uncertain. Trimming took off 2 bases at V and 4 bases at J, with 6 bases between the two ends. The germline CDR1 and CDR2 sequences are LGHNT and FRNRAP. This CDR3 spans 13 amino acids. CDR3 residues: CASGLRRGNTIYF. In DNA form, the CDR3 reads TGTGCTAGTGGTTTGAGGCGGGGAAACACCATATATTTT.

The J gene is TRBJ2-7, the V gene TRBV6-1, with unresolved D. Germline V gene sequence: CDR1 MNHNS, CDR2 SASEGT. V was shortened by 1 base and J by 7 bases, with 5 bases between the two germline ends. The length of the CDR3 is 11 residues. CDR3 sequence (DNA): TGTGCCAGCAGTGAAGGGCTTGAGCAGTACTTC. This gives the protein CASSEGLEQYF.

V and J are TRBV19 and TRBJ1-1, with D perhaps matching TRBD1 (5 bases). Trimming took 2 bases from V and 10 from J, leaving 14 bases between them. CDR1 is LNHDA and CDR2 is SQIVND in the germline V gene (reference sequence). This CDR3 is 13 amino acids long. The CDR3 here is CASSIRGLGGAFF. CDR3 DNA sequence: TGTGCCAGTAGTATAAGGGGACTTGGGGGAGCTTTCTTT.

The chain links TRBV9 to TRBJ2-3, with D hard to call. Germline CDR1 SGDLS, CDR2 YYNGEE. This CDR3 is 14 amino acids long. V dropped 4 bases and J dropped 0 bases, with 9 bases sitting between them. The CDR3 protein is CASSLEISTDTQYF. The CDR3 bases are TGTGCCAGCAGCTTGGAGATTAGCACAGATACGCAGTATTTT. The entire variable domain, with the rest obtained from reference TRBV9 and TRBJ2-3, is as follows: DSGVTQTPKHLITATGQRVTLRCSPRSGDLSVYWYQQSLDQGLQFLIQYYNGEERAKGNILERFSAQQFPDLHSELNLSSLELGDSALYFCASSLEISTDTQYFGPGTRLTVL.

This clone was recorded only once. V gene TRBV7-9 combines with J gene TRBJ2-2, with a possible D match to TRBD1 (6 bases). V was cut by 5 bases and J by 7 bases, with 17 bases left in between. The CDR3 covers 15 residues. Germline V gene sequence: CDR1 SEHNR, CDR2 FQNEAQ (reference sequence). Written as DNA, the CDR3 is TGTGCCAGCAGCATACCCACAGGGTTGGGCGGGGAGCTGTTTTTT. The encoded protein is CASSIPTGLGGELFF.

The gene calls are TRBV2 and TRBJ2-3; 7 bases fit TRBD2. The CDR3 runs to 14 residues. Germline lookup yields CDR1 SNHLY and CDR2 FYNNEI. The CDR3 sequence is CAAGELRGIDTQYF. The CDR3 DNA is TGTGCTGCAGGAGAGTTGCGGGGGATAGATACGCAGTATTTT. Full variable domain (rest looked up from reference TRBV2 and TRBJ2-3): EPEVTQTPSHQVTQMGQEVILRCVPISNHLYFYWYRQILGQKVEFLVSFYNNEISEKSEIFDDQFSVERPDGSNFTLKIRSTKLEDSAMYFCAAGELRGIDTQYFGPGTRLTVL.

The chain carries TRBV19 and TRBJ1-5, with a weak D call TRBD1 (5 bases). Trimming shortened V by 6 bases and J by 3 bases, and 18 bases separated the two germline ends. Germline V CDR1 and CDR2: LNHDA, SQIVND (reference sequence). The CDR3 spans 16 residues. The CDR3 DNA reads TGTGCCAGTAGCCCCCCCGTGTCAGGGAACAATCAGCCCCAGCATTTT. Translation gives CASSPPVSGNNQPQHF.

The chain uses TRBV30 and TRBJ1-1; D might be TRBD1 (6 bases). V lost 1 base to trimming and J lost 6 bases, with 24 bases between them. Germline loops: CDR1 GTSNPN, CDR2 SVGIG (reference sequence). The CDR3 covers 17 residues. CDR3 coding DNA: TGTGCCTGGAGTGGTCTAAGGACAGACGTCGGAGCATCTGAAGCTTTCTTT. Its protein is CAWSGLRTDVGASEAFF.